The 16 T cell receptor beta chains listed next were all sequenced from one sample in a study of blood T cell repertoires in COVID-19. TCRdb keeps only in-frame clones here, not all; method: immunoSEQ multiplex PCR. The repertoire has 65,000 or so clones, approximately 84% of them found once; the top ten carry approximately 3%. What was sequenced was peripheral blood. These receptors were collected from a man aged 45-65 years with active COVID-19.

This clone was recorded once. The genes are TRBV7-2 and TRBJ2-3; 10 positions match TRBD2. The V and J ends lost 5 bases and 6 bases, in that order; junction bases with no gene match: 14. The CDR3 runs to 17 residues. Germline V lookup: CDR1 SGHTA, CDR2 FQGNSA. The CDR3 here is CASSPGLGAGGPDTQYF. CDR3 DNA sequence: TGTGCCAGCAGCCCTGGGCTGGGAGCGGGAGGGCCGGATACGCAGTATTTT.

The genes are TRBV6-5 and TRBJ2-1; D might be TRBD2 (5 bases). Trimming shortened V by 6 bases and J by 6 bases, and 18 bases separated the two germline ends. Germline V gene sequence: CDR1 MNHEY, CDR2 SVGAGI. The CDR3 covers 15 residues. DNA for the CDR3: TGTGCCAGCAGGACTACCGTAAACCCCTTCAATGAGCAGTTCTTC. Its translation: CASRTTVNPFNEQFF.

The chain carries TRBV7-9 and TRBJ1-6, with D unresolved. V shed 1 base and J shed 0 bases, with 13 bases lying between them. CDR3 length: 18 residues. Germline CDR1 reads SEHNR; CDR2 reads FQNEAQ (reference sequence). The CDR3 is CASSLEVDGSSYNSPLHF. CDR3 sequence (DNA): TGTGCCAGCAGCTTAGAAGTGGACGGGAGCTCCTATAATTCACCCCTCCACTTT.

The J gene is TRBJ2-1, the V gene TRBV19; D may be TRBD1 (5 bases). V lost 6 bases to trimming and J lost 7 bases, with 10 bases between them. The CDR3 loop spans 12 amino acids. Germline V gene lookup returns CDR1 LNHDA and CDR2 SQIVND (reference sequence). The CDR3 coding sequence is TGTGCCAGTAGAGACAACAGGAATGAGCAGTTCTTC. Translating it yields CASRDNRNEQFF.

V gene TRBV29-1 combines with J gene TRBJ2-2, with 10 bases aligning to TRBD2. The length of the CDR3 is 16 residues. Germline CDR1 reads SQVTM; CDR2 reads ANQGSEA. The trim removed 4 bases at V and 0 bases at J, leaving 5 bases unmatched. For the CDR3, the DNA is TGCAGCGTTGCGGGGACTAGCGACACGAACACCGGGGAGCTGTTTTTT. Residues: CSVAGTSDTNTGELFF.

V gene TRBV6-5 combines with J gene TRBJ1-1; D is possibly TRBD1 (6 bases). The V end was cut by 6 bases, the J end by 0 bases, with 11 bases between. Germline values: CDR1 MNHEY, CDR2 SVGAGI. The CDR3 is 14 amino acids. The DNA for the CDR3 is TGTGCCAGCAGGAGGGACATATTGAACACTGAAGCTTTCTTT. This encodes CASRRDILNTEAFF.

This chain links TRBV19 with TRBJ2-3; TRBD2 matches 9 bases. This CDR3 has 15 residues. Germline assignment: CDR1 LNHDA and CDR2 SQIVND (reference sequence). V shed 4 bases, J shed 5 bases, and the junction held 7 bases outside the gene matches. CDR3 nucleotide sequence: TGTGCCAGTAGTAGTGAAGCGGGGGGCCGAGATACGCAGTATTTT. Translating it yields CASSSEAGGRDTQYF.

The chain joins TRBV6-5 to TRBJ2-1, with a possible D match to TRBD2 (5 bases). Germline V gene sequence: CDR1 MNHEY, CDR2 SVGAGI. The CDR3 contains 12 residues. Trimming left V 5 bases short and J 11 bases short, with 13 bases between. CDR3 in DNA: TGTGCCAGCAGTCCTAGCCCGCTTCAGCAGTTCTTC. Protein sequence: CASSPSPLQQFF.

V is TRBV5-5 and J is TRBJ2-5; D is unresolved. The germline V gene encodes CDR1 SGHKS and CDR2 YYEKEE (reference sequence). CDR3 size: 15 residues. V was trimmed by 4 bases and J by 4 bases, leaving 17 bases between them. The CDR3 reads CASSLNGRVGETQYF. The DNA of the CDR3 is TGTGCCAGCAGCCTGAACGGTCGGGTAGGAGAGACCCAGTACTTC. The whole variable domain, remainder taken from reference TRBV5-5 and TRBJ2-5, is DAGVTQSPTHLIKTRGQQVTLRCSPISGHKSVSWYQQVLGQGPQFIFQYYEKEERGRGNFPDRFSARQFPNYSSELNVNALLLGDSALYLCASSLNGRVGETQYFGPGTRLLVL.

The table lists this clone with a count of one. This sequence joins TRBV3-1 (or the pseudogene TRBV3-2) and TRBJ1-4, with D perhaps TRBD1 (5 bases). The CDR3 contains 15 residues. The V end was cut by 4 bases, the J end by 0 bases, with 9 bases between. In germline, CDR1 is LGHDT, CDR2 YNNKEL (reference sequence). The CDR3 loop reads CASSLRTTTNEKLFF. For the CDR3, the DNA is TGTGCCAGCAGCCTACGGACAACAACTAATGAAAAACTGTTTTTT.

V and J are TRBV5-8 and TRBJ2-4; 10 positions agree with TRBD2. This CDR3 comprises 20 residues. The trim removed 4 bases at V and 3 bases at J, leaving 19 bases unmatched. CDR1 is SGHTS, CDR2 YDEGEE, per germline. DNA for the CDR3: TGTGCCAGCAGCCCAAATCCAGCGGGAGGGCCAAGCTTGGGCAAAAACATTCAGTACTTC. Translated, it gives CASSPNPAGGPSLGKNIQYF.

The rearrangement links TRBV7-3 to TRBJ2-5; 13 nucleotides line up with TRBD2. CDR1 is SGHTA, CDR2 FQGTGA, per germline. The CDR3 runs 15 residues. V dropped 2 bases and J dropped 4; count of bases not matched to a gene: 1. In DNA, the CDR3 is TGTGCCAGCAGCTTAGGACTAGCGGGAGCAGAGACCCAGTACTTC. This sequence encodes CASSLGLAGAETQYF.

The chain carries TRBV3-1 (or the pseudogene TRBV3-2) and TRBJ2-5; D possibly corresponds to TRBD2 (6 bases). CDR3 length equals 12 residues. Trimming cost V 3 bases and J 6 bases, with 8 bases left between them. The germline CDR1 and CDR2 sequences are LGHDT and YNNKEL (reference sequence). CDR3 DNA sequence: TGTGCCAGCAGCCAGGGGACTCAGACCCAGTACTTC. Protein sequence: CASSQGTQTQYF.

The chain combines TRBV15 with TRBJ1-5; 8 bases align to TRBD1. V lost 5 bases and J lost 2; bases outside the gene matches: 2. The CDR3 totals 14 residues. Per germline, CDR1 LNHNV and CDR2 YYDKDF (reference sequence). CDR3 in amino acids: CATSQDRGNQPQHF. The CDR3 nucleotides read TGTGCCACCAGCCAGGACAGGGGCAATCAGCCCCAGCATTTT.

J is TRBJ1-1 and V is TRBV5-5; the D is unclear. V lost 0 bases and J lost 6, with 12 bases in between. CDR1 is SGHKS and CDR2 is YYEKEE in the germline V gene (reference sequence). The CDR3 is 14 amino acids. The CDR3 is CASSLAETGPEAFF. The CDR3 bases are TGTGCCAGCAGCTTGGCGGAGACGGGTCCTGAAGCTTTCTTT.

V is TRBV10-3 and J is TRBJ2-7; tentatively, D is TRBD1 (6 bases). Trimming took 4 bases from V and 1 from J, leaving 11 bases between them. Per the germline V gene, CDR1 is ENHRY and CDR2 is SYGVKD. This CDR3 has 14 amino acids. CDR3: CAISAGASSYEQYF. For the CDR3, the DNA is TGTGCCATCAGTGCAGGGGCATCTTCCTACGAGCAGTACTTC.